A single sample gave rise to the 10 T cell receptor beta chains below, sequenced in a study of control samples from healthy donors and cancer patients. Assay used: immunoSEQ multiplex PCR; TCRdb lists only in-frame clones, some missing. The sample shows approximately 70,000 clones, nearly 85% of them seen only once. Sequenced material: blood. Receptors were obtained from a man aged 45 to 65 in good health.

DNA of the CDR3: TGCAGCGTTCGGTTATTCGCGACTAGCGGGAGTGGCGGGGAGCTGTTTTTT. Translation: CSVRLFATSGSGGELFF. The chain combines TRBV29-1 with TRBJ2-2; 12 bases align to TRBD2. This CDR3 region has 17 residues. The junction had 14 bases not matched to a gene; V was cut back by 5 bases and J by 7 bases. The germline CDR1 and CDR2 sequences are SQVTM and ANQGSEA.

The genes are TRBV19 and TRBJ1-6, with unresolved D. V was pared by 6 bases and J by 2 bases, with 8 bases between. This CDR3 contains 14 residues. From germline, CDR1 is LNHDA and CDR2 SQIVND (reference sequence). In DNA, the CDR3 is TGTGCCAGTAGGGGGATCACCTATAATTCACCCCTCCACTTT. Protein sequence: CASRGITYNSPLHF.

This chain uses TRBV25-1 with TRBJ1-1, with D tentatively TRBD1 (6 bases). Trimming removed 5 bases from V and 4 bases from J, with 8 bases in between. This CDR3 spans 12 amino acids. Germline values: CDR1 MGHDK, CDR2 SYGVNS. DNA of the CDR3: TGTGCCAGCAGTCGGACAGTCACTGAAGCTTTCTTT. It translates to CASSRTVTEAFF. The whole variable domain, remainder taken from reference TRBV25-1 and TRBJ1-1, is EADIYQTPRYLVIGTGKKITLECSQTMGHDKMYWYQQDPGMELHLIHYSYGVNSTEKGDLSSESTVSRIRTEHFPLTLESARPSHTSQYLCASSRTVTEAFFGQGTRLTVV.

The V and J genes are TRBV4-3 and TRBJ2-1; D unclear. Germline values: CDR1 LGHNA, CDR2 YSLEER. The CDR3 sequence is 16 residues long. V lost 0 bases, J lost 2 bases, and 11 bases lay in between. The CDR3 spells CASSQDWFSPYNEQFF. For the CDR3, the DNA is TGCGCCAGCAGCCAAGATTGGTTCAGCCCCTACAATGAGCAGTTCTTC.

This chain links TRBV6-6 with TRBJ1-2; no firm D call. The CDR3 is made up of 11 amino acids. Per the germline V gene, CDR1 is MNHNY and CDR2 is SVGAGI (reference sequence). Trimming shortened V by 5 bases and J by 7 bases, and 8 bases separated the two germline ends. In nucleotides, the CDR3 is TGTGCCAGCAGTGAATCTGGTGGCTACACCTTC. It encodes CASSESGGYTF.

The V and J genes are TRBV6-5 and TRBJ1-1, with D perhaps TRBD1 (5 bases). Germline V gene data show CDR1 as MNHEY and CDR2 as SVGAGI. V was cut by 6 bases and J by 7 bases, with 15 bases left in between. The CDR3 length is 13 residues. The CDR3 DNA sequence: TGTGCCAGCAGCCCAGTGGGGCAGGGTGAAGCTTTCTTT. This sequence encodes CASSPVGQGEAFF.

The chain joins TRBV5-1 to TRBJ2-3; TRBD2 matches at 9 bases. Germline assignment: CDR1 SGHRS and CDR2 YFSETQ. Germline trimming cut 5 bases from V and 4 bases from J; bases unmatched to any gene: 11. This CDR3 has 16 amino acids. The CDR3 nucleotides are TGCGCCAGCAGTAGTTTACTAGCGGGTGTGGCAGATACGCAGTATTTT. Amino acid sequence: CASSSLLAGVADTQYF.

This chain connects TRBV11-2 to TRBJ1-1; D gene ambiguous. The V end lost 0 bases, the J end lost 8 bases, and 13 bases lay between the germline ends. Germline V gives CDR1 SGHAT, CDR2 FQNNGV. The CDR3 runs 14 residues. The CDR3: CASSLDRPPSEAFF. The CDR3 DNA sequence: TGTGCCAGCAGCTTAGATCGCCCTCCATCCGAAGCTTTCTTT.

This chain's CDR3 is CASSHDSARSYNEQFF. The DNA for the CDR3 is TGTGCCAGCAGCCATGACAGTGCCCGCTCCTACAATGAGCAGTTCTTC. The chain couples TRBV7-2 to TRBJ2-1; D might be TRBD1 (5 bases). The CDR3 totals 16 residues. The V gene lost 5 bases and the J gene lost 0 bases, with 14 bases spanning the gap. The germline CDR1 and CDR2 sequences are SGHTA and FQGNSA.

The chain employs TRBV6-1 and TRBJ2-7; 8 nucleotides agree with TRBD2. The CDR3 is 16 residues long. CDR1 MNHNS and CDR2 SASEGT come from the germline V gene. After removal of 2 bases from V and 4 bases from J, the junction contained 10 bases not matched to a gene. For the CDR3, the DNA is TGTGCCAGCAGTGAATACGGCGGGACGGGGGGGTACGAGCAGTACTTC. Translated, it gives CASSEYGGTGGYEQYF.